The next 17 T cell receptor beta chains were all read from a single sample in a study of blood T cell repertoires in COVID-19. The repertoire was sequenced with immunoSEQ multiplex PCR; TCRdb's copy has only in-frame clones and lacks some. The sample lists some 250,000 clones; around 86% were seen once. Sample: peripheral blood. The receptor source for this set is a woman aged 60 to 75 with COVID-19, enrolled during active disease.

In nucleotides, the CDR3 is TGTGCCAGCAGGAATAGCGGGGTTCTGACAGATACGCAGTATTTT. Residues: CASRNSGVLTDTQYF. This chain connects TRBV28 to TRBJ2-3; 8 bases map to TRBD2. The germline CDR1 and CDR2 sequences are MDHEN and SYDVKM. Unmatched junction bases numbered 8, after V lost 6 bases and J lost 3 bases. The CDR3 is made up of 15 amino acids.

V and J are TRBV6-5 and TRBJ2-3, with 9 bases that match TRBD2. The V and J ends lost 0 bases and 1 base, in that order; junction bases with no gene match: 2. The CDR3 contains 16 residues. The germline CDR1 and CDR2 sequences are MNHEY and SVGAGI. The CDR3 DNA reads TGTGCCAGCAGTTACTCGCCTAGCGGGGGCACAGATACGCAGTATTTT. This encodes CASSYSPSGGTDTQYF.

This clone has a single count. This chain links TRBV7-2 with TRBJ2-7, with 16 bases lining up with TRBD2. CDR1 is SGHTA, CDR2 FQGNSA, per germline. The J segment lost 0 bases and the V segment lost 0 bases, leaving 5 bases of the junction unmatched. This CDR3 is built from 19 residues. The CDR3 sequence is CASSLALGLAGGFSYEQYF. For the CDR3, the DNA is TGTGCCAGCAGCTTAGCCCTGGGACTAGCGGGAGGGTTCTCCTACGAGCAGTACTTC.

Worth noting for this clone: The DNA is omitted, as the CDR3 cannot be located on it reliably, and the CDR3 follows TCRdb's listing. The rearrangement uses TRBV5-1 and TRBJ2-1; the table's D call TRBD2 went unverified against the DNA. Germline V gene data show CDR1 as SGHRS and CDR2 as YFSETQ. The CDR3 spans 16 amino acids, including both terminal residues. The CDR3 region is CASSFGLGASGSFGFF.

The chain has TRBV4-1 and TRBJ2-7; a weak D match, TRBD2 (6 bases). This CDR3 has 14 amino acids. Germline V gene lookup returns CDR1 MGHRA and CDR2 YSYEKL. Trimming cost V 7 bases and J 4 bases, with 17 bases left between them. DNA for the CDR3: TGCGCCAGCACCCTGGACGGGGCGGGGTACGAGCAGTACTTC. Residues: CASTLDGAGYEQYF.

V and J are TRBV24-1 and TRBJ2-3; 7 bases match TRBD2. This CDR3 has 17 residues. Germline loops: CDR1 KGHDR, CDR2 SFDVKD. Trimming removed 1 base from V and 4 bases from J; junction bases left unmatched: 10. The CDR3 protein is CATSDFSGSGAADTQYF. The CDR3 DNA reads as TGTGCCACCAGTGATTTTTCCGGGAGCGGGGCGGCAGATACGCAGTATTTT.

This clone has just a few counts. CDR3 coding DNA: TGTGCCAGCAGTGATAGAGGGACTTTCTATCACACAGATACGCAGTATTTT. This codes for CASSDRGTFYHTDTQYF. The chain employs TRBV25-1 and TRBJ2-3; D is perhaps TRBD2 (6 bases). The CDR3 runs to 17 residues. CDR1 MGHDK and CDR2 SYGVNS come from the germline V gene. Between the trimmed V and J ends, which lost 3 bases and 2 bases, there was a span of 18 bases.

The count of this clone is one. This chain joins TRBV28 and TRBJ1-5; TRBD1 is a possible D gene (6 bases). The CDR3 covers 17 residues. V was cut by 7 bases and J by 2 bases, with 21 bases left in between. CDR1 is MDHEN, CDR2 SYDVKM, per germline. The CDR3 bases are TGTGCCAGCATTGCTTTGGCAGGGGTATTGCGCAATCAGCCCCAGCATTTT. Protein product: CASIALAGVLRNQPQHF.

The J gene is TRBJ2-3, the V gene TRBV4-2; D possibly corresponds to TRBD2 (5 bases). The length of the CDR3 is 16 residues. CDR1 and CDR2 (germline): LGHNA, YNFKEQ. The V gene lost 1 base and the J gene lost 2 bases, with 13 bases spanning the gap. CDR3 bases: TGTGCCAGCAGCCAAGGGACCCGTCGGGACACAGATACGCAGTATTTT. Its protein is CASSQGTRRDTDTQYF.

This sequence joins TRBV6-4 and TRBJ1-6; D might be TRBD1 (5 bases). The CDR3 is 14 residues long. Per germline, CDR1 MRHNA and CDR2 SNTAGT. V was cut by 6 bases and J by 5 bases, with 11 bases left in between. CDR3 sequence: CASRTDSDNSPLHF. CDR3 nucleotide sequence: TGTGCCAGCAGAACAGACAGTGATAATTCACCCCTCCACTTT.

CDR3 amino acids: CASSANAGIGNSPLHF. CDR3 nucleotides: TGTGCCAGCAGTGCTAATGCGGGAATTGGGAATTCACCCCTCCACTTT. This chain uses TRBV2 with TRBJ1-6; no definite D call. Trimming removed 4 bases from V and 7 bases from J, with 17 bases in between. Germline CDR1 is SNHLY and CDR2 is FYNNEI. The CDR3 has 16 residues.

This clone was seen ten or more times. The V and J genes are TRBV18 and TRBJ2-7; tentative D call: TRBD2 (6 bases). The CDR3 runs 14 residues. Germline CDR1 reads KGHSH; CDR2 reads LQKENI. Deletions cut 4 bases from V and 6 bases from J, with 16 bases between. CDR3 residues: CASSLTRGMGEQYF. Here the CDR3 DNA reads TGTGCCAGCTCACTTACACGGGGGATGGGCGAGCAGTACTTC.

This clone was counted a single time. This chain joins TRBV29-1 and TRBJ2-5; 8 nucleotides match TRBD1. Germline V CDR1 and CDR2: SQVTM, ANQGSEA. V lost 6 bases and J lost 12; bases outside the gene matches: 6. This CDR3 has 10 residues. This CDR3 reads CSVEDRAEYF. As DNA, the CDR3 is TGCAGCGTCGAGGACAGGGCTGAGTACTTC.

The chain combines TRBV29-1 with TRBJ2-1; 10 bases map to TRBD2. J was trimmed by 0 bases and V by 6 bases; bases with no gene match: 11. CDR1 and CDR2 from the germline V gene are SQVTM and ANQGSEA. The CDR3 has 17 amino acids. DNA for the CDR3: TGCAGCGTCCGACTAGCGGGCGACCCGAGCTCCTACAATGAGCAGTTCTTC. Translating it yields CSVRLAGDPSSYNEQFF.

The chain has TRBV6-5 and TRBJ1-5; tentative D call: TRBD1 (6 bases). CDR3 length: 13 amino acids. Germline values: CDR1 MNHEY, CDR2 SVGAGI. With 7 bases removed from V and 6 bases from J, the gap between germline ends came to 13 bases. The CDR3: CASMRGRGQPQHF. CDR3 nucleotide sequence: TGTGCCAGCATGAGGGGGAGGGGTCAGCCCCAGCATTTT.

The J gene is TRBJ1-4, the V gene TRBV3-1 (or the pseudogene TRBV3-2), with TRBD1 identical over 11 bases. V shed 0 bases, J shed 7 bases, and the junction held 4 bases outside the gene matches. The CDR3 runs 16 residues. Germline CDR1 is LGHDT and CDR2 is YNNKEL (reference sequence). DNA of the CDR3: TGTGCCAGCAGCCAAGATCGGGGGACAGGGGGTGAAAAACTGTTTTTT. Amino acids: CASSQDRGTGGEKLFF.

This chain uses TRBV6-5 with TRBJ2-1, with D tentatively TRBD2 (7 bases). Germline V gives CDR1 MNHEY, CDR2 SVGAGI. Trimming cost V 2 bases and J 6 bases, with 14 bases left between them. CDR3 length equals 15 residues. In DNA, the CDR3 is TGTGCCAGCAGTTACAGGGGGGGCGCGGGCAATGAGCAGTTCTTC. This gives the protein CASSYRGGAGNEQFF.